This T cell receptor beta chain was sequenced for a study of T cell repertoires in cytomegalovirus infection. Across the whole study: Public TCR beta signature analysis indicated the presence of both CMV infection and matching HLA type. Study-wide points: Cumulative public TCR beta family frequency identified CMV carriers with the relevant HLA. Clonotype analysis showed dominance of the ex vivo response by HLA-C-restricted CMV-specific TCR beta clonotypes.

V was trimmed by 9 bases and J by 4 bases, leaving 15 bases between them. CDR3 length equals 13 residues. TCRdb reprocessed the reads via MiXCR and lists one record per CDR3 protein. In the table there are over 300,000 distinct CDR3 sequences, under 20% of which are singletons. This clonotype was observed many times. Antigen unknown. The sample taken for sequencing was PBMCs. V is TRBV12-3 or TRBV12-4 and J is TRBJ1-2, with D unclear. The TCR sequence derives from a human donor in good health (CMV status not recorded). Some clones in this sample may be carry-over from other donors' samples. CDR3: CASGGGGVYGYTF. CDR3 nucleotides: TGTGCCAGTGGAGGCGGAGGAGTCTATGGCTACACCTTC.